This record concerns one TCR beta chain sequence. Its matching antigen is unknown. The sample is drawn from a study of cytomegalovirus exposure and HLA in healthy donors. General observations from the study: Rare TCR sequences dominated, though some public TCRs recurred in many donors. Later analysis found that TCR beta chains associated with HLA were more clonally expanded than other, equally common chains.

The PCR contained 60 Vbeta and 13 Jbeta primers. The data were produced by immunoSEQ multiplex PCR, yet TCRdb's version contains in-frame clones alone and is incomplete. This sample's table has approximately 100,000 clones. Input material: PBMCs. The TCR sequence derives from a man aged 45-60 years in good health and CMV-seronegative.

Here the CDR3 DNA reads TGTGCCAGTAGTTCTAGCGGGAGGACAGATACGCAGTATTTT. Its protein is CASSSSGRTDTQYF. The V and J genes are TRBV19 and TRBJ2-3; 11 bases fit TRBD2. The V gene end was trimmed by 5 bases and the J gene end by 3 bases; junction bases not matched to a gene: 1. Germline-derived CDR1 and CDR2 are LNHDA and SQIVND (reference sequence). The CDR3 has 14 residues.